What follows are 21 T cell receptor beta chains derived from one specimen sequenced in a study of cytomegalovirus exposure and HLA in healthy donors. Vbeta (60) and Jbeta (13) primers were used in the PCR. Produced via immunoSEQ multiplex PCR; TCRdb's table is partial and in-frame only. Among 150,000 to 200,000 clones, under 80% were seen once, and the ten largest hold roughly 2%. Sequencing was done on a sample of PBMCs. The receptors here all came from a female donor in good health and CMV-seronegative.

The V gene is TRBV4-1, the J gene TRBJ1-1; D possibly corresponds to TRBD1 (6 bases). Germline CDR1 is MGHRA and CDR2 is YSYEKL. V was cut by 1 base and J by 6 bases, with 9 bases left in between. This CDR3 region has 13 residues. CDR3 nucleotide sequence: TGCGCCAGCAGCCAAGTGGGGGCCGCTGAAGCTTTCTTT. Encoded protein: CASSQVGAAEAFF.

The V and J genes are TRBV13 and TRBJ1-1, with unresolved D. The CDR3 has 12 residues. V shed 4 bases and J shed 3 bases, with 6 bases lying between them. Per germline, CDR1 PRHDT and CDR2 FYEKMQ (reference sequence). The CDR3 reads CASSSYDTEAFF. In DNA, the CDR3 is TGTGCCAGCAGCTCCTATGACACTGAAGCTTTCTTT.

V gene TRBV30 combines with J gene TRBJ1-2; TRBD1 matches at 7 bases. CDR1 is GTSNPN, CDR2 SVGIG, per germline (reference sequence). Germline trimming cut 2 bases from V and 2 bases from J; bases unmatched to any gene: 8. The CDR3 is made up of 15 amino acids. CDR3 nucleotide sequence: TGTGCCTGGAGTCCATCCTGGACAGGCAACTATGGCTACACCTTC. This codes for CAWSPSWTGNYGYTF. The whole variable domain, remainder taken from reference TRBV30 and TRBJ1-2, is SQTIHQWPATLVQPVGSPLSLECTVEGTSNPNLYWYRQAAGRGLQLLFYSVGIGQISSEVPQNLSASRPQDRQFILSSKKLLLSDSGFYLCAWSPSWTGNYGYTFGSGTRLTVV.

The J gene is TRBJ2-2, the V gene TRBV7-9; D ambiguous. CDR1 and CDR2 (germline): SEHNR, FQNEAQ (reference sequence). V lost 5 bases and J lost 5, with 15 bases in between. The CDR3 extends over 15 amino acids. The CDR3 bases are TGTGCCAGCAGCCCCACCTCAAGAGGTACCGGGGAGCTGTTTTTT. Its protein product is CASSPTSRGTGELFF.

The chain links TRBV5-1 to TRBJ1-1; D not resolved. The CDR3 covers 12 residues. Trimming shortened V by 4 bases and J by 1 base, and 5 bases separated the two germline ends. Germline values: CDR1 SGHRS, CDR2 YFSETQ. The DNA of the CDR3 is TGCGCCAGCAGCCCAGGGAACACTGAAGCTTTCTTT. It specifies CASSPGNTEAFF.

The J gene is TRBJ2-2, the V gene TRBV30; a possible D gene is TRBD1 (5 bases). Germline CDR1 is GTSNPN and CDR2 is SVGIG (reference sequence). There are 15 residues in the CDR3. The V end was cut by 2 bases, the J end by 6 bases, with 16 bases between. The CDR3 reads CAWSQQALSSGELFF. CDR3 sequence (DNA): TGTGCCTGGAGTCAACAGGCGCTTTCCTCCGGGGAGCTGTTTTTT. The full variable domain, rest sourced from reference TRBV30 and TRBJ2-2, is SQTIHQWPATLVQPVGSPLSLECTVEGTSNPNLYWYRQAAGRGLQLLFYSVGIGQISSEVPQNLSASRPQDRQFILSSKKLLLSDSGFYLCAWSQQALSSGELFFGEGSRLTVL.

This clone was detected a few times. This chain joins TRBV5-1 and TRBJ2-7; D is ambiguous. V lost 0 bases and J lost 2, with 9 bases in between. The CDR3 sequence is 14 residues long. Germline V lookup: CDR1 SGHRS, CDR2 YFSETQ. CDR3 amino acids: CASSLVQLPYEQYF. CDR3 DNA sequence: TGCGCCAGCAGCTTGGTACAGCTCCCCTACGAGCAGTACTTC.

V usage is TRBV9 and J usage is TRBJ1-3; no clear D gene. The V gene's germline CDR1 is SGDLS and CDR2 YYNGEE. The CDR3 length is 14 residues. Deletions cut 3 bases from V and 0 bases from J, with 7 bases between. The CDR3 sequence is CASSGQFSGNTIYF. CDR3 sequence (DNA): TGTGCCAGCAGCGGCCAGTTCTCTGGAAACACCATATATTTT.

The chain links TRBV7-8 to TRBJ1-1, with 7 bases lining up with TRBD1. The CDR3 consists of 13 residues. J lost 6 bases, V lost 5 bases, and 6 bases had no gene match. Germline V gene data show CDR1 as SGHVS and CDR2 as FQNEAQ. DNA of the CDR3: TGTGCCAGCAGCCCGCAGGGGGAAGCTGAAGCTTTCTTT. Protein sequence: CASSPQGEAEAFF.

The rearrangement links TRBV6-1 to TRBJ2-1; TRBD2 aligns across 10 bases. The germline CDR1 and CDR2 sequences are MNHNS and SASEGT. The trim removed 1 base at V and 3 bases at J, leaving 12 bases unmatched. This CDR3 has 19 residues. In nucleotides, the CDR3 is TGTGCCAGCAGTGAAGGCCGGGCTAGCGGGAGCAACCTCTACAATGAGCAGTTCTTC. It translates to CASSEGRASGSNLYNEQFF.

The V gene is TRBV5-1, the J gene TRBJ1-4; maybe TRBD1 (6 bases). Trimming pared 5 bases from V and 13 bases from J, leaving 15 bases between. CDR1 is SGHRS, CDR2 YFSETQ, per germline. The CDR3 covers 12 residues. The CDR3 spells CASRLEGGVLFF. The CDR3 DNA reads TGCGCCAGCAGACTGGAGGGGGGGGTACTGTTTTTT.

The table lists this clone with a few counts. This chain uses TRBV2 with TRBJ2-1, with 9 positions matching TRBD1. J lost 2 bases, V lost 6 bases, and 5 bases had no gene match. Germline V gene sequence: CDR1 SNHLY, CDR2 FYNNEI. The CDR3 is made up of 15 amino acids. The CDR3 spells CASSPGTGTYNEQFF. The DNA of the CDR3 is TGTGCCAGCAGCCCAGGGACAGGGACCTACAATGAGCAGTTCTTC.

The chain carries TRBV25-1 and TRBJ2-1; a possible D gene is TRBD2 (6 bases). V lost 4 bases to trimming and J lost 0 bases, with 10 bases between them. Germline V gene data show CDR1 as MGHDK and CDR2 as SYGVNS. This CDR3 is built from 15 residues. The CDR3 nucleotides are TGTGCCAGCAGTGCCTTTAGCGGCTCCTACAATGAGCAGTTCTTC. It encodes CASSAFSGSYNEQFF.

V gene TRBV10-3 combines with J gene TRBJ1-3; 7 bases line up with TRBD1. V trimming: 4 bases; J trimming: 0 bases; junction bases outside the gene matches: 3. The CDR3 totals 15 residues. Germline-derived CDR1 and CDR2 are ENHRY and SYGVKD. The CDR3 here is CAISGRGLSGNTIYF. DNA for the CDR3: TGTGCCATCAGTGGGAGGGGGCTCTCTGGAAACACCATATATTTT.

The table lists this clone with a few counts. The chain uses TRBV19 and TRBJ1-4, with 7 bases aligning to TRBD1. Germline V gives CDR1 LNHDA, CDR2 SQIVND (reference sequence). Trimming at V came to 6 bases and at J to 11 bases, leaving 15 bases not matched to a gene. This CDR3 contains 15 residues. CDR3 residues: CASSQDVQGRRKLFF. CDR3 in DNA: TGTGCCAGTAGCCAGGATGTACAGGGGAGGAGGAAACTGTTTTTT.

The chain recombines TRBV7-2 with TRBJ2-7; tentatively, D is TRBD1 (5 bases). Trimming shortened V by 7 bases and J by 5 bases, and 18 bases separated the two germline ends. Germline CDR1 SGHTA, CDR2 FQGNSA. This CDR3 is built from 14 residues. The CDR3, as DNA: TGTGCCAGCACCCCTGGGCAGGGTTTCAACGAGCAGTACTTC. This gives the protein CASTPGQGFNEQYF.

The chain employs TRBV4-1 and TRBJ2-3, with TRBD1 as a possible D gene (5 bases). Germline V gene data show CDR1 as MGHRA and CDR2 as YSYEKL. CDR3 length equals 18 residues. The germline V and J ends were trimmed by 1 base and 0 bases, with 17 bases remaining between them. The CDR3 DNA is TGCGCCAGCAGCCAAGTTCCCCCCTGGGGCCCTAGCACAGATACGCAGTATTTT. It yields the protein CASSQVPPWGPSTDTQYF.

This clone was observed a few times. The V gene is TRBV19, the J gene TRBJ1-2, with 10 nucleotides matching TRBD1. CDR1 and CDR2 from the germline V gene are LNHDA and SQIVND (reference sequence). CDR3 length: 17 amino acids. With V trimmed by 0 bases and J by 1 base, 5 bases remained unmatched. CDR3 in DNA: TGTGCCAGTAGTATAGACGCCGGGACAGGGGATAACTATGGCTACACCTTC. This codes for CASSIDAGTGDNYGYTF.

This clone was recorded a few times. The chain carries TRBV5-1 and TRBJ1-1; D gene unclear. The CDR3 has 14 residues. The V gene lost 2 bases and the J gene lost 2 bases, with 10 bases spanning the gap. In germline, CDR1 is SGHRS, CDR2 YFSETQ. CDR3 coding DNA: TGCGCCAGCAGCTTTTCACGGGGTAACACTGAAGCTTTCTTT. Translation gives CASSFSRGNTEAFF.

The rearrangement joins TRBV11-2 to TRBJ2-7, with 7 bases matching TRBD2. Unmatched junction bases numbered 10, after V lost 6 bases and J lost 5 bases. The CDR3 has 14 residues. Looked up from germline, CDR1 is SGHAT and CDR2 is FQNNGV. Here the CDR3 DNA reads TGTGCCAGCAGATTGGCGGGAGTCAAACACGAGCAGTACTTC. Translation gives CASRLAGVKHEQYF.

This chain's CDR3 is CAISESSGTVTEAFF. The DNA for the CDR3 is TGTGCCATCAGTGAGTCCTCCGGGACAGTCACTGAAGCTTTCTTT. The V gene is TRBV10-3, the J gene TRBJ1-1, with 7 bases matching TRBD1. The trim removed 0 bases at V and 4 bases at J, leaving 5 bases unmatched. The CDR3 consists of 15 residues. Germline-derived CDR1 and CDR2 are ENHRY and SYGVKD.